The 2 T cell receptor beta chains presented below share a single source sample, sequenced in a study of technical replicates of blood from a handful of donors. Sequenced by immunoSEQ multiplex PCR; TCRdb stores in-frame clones only, minus some. The table includes approximately 31,000 clones, roughly 92% detected once. Sequences were obtained from PBMCs. The receptors were gathered from a human donor in good health. Some clones in this sample may be carry-over from other donors' samples.

As DNA, the CDR3 is TGTGCCAGCAGTGATGGACAGGGCGGTTCGCCCCAGCATTTT. It yields the protein CASSDGQGGSPQHF. This sequence joins TRBV6-1 and TRBJ1-5; 8 bases align to TRBD1. Looked up from germline, CDR1 is MNHNS and CDR2 is SASEGT. The V gene end was trimmed by 3 bases and the J gene end by 9 bases; junction bases not matched to a gene: 7. CDR3 length: 14 residues.

The rearrangement links TRBV6-5 to TRBJ1-4; D is ambiguous. V was cut by 6 bases and J by 7 bases, with 12 bases left in between. Germline CDR1 and CDR2: MNHEY and SVGAGI. The CDR3 sequence is 13 residues long. The CDR3 loop is CASRGGRPEKLFF. The CDR3 DNA follows: TGTGCCAGCAGGGGAGGACGTCCTGAAAAACTGTTTTTT.